This T cell receptor beta chain was observed in a study of blood T cell repertoires in COVID-19. Per germline, CDR1 SNHLY and CDR2 FYNNEI. Germline trimming cut 6 bases from V and 5 bases from J; bases unmatched to any gene: 5. The CDR3 covers 14 residues. This table comes from immunoSEQ multiplex PCR, and its TCRdb copy is limited to in-frame clones, with some not included. The sample yields approximately 140,000 clones, roughly 88% seen once. The chain links TRBV2 to TRBJ1-4, with TRBD1 matching 8 bases. This clonotype was obtained from a woman aged 60-75 years with acute or convalescent COVID-19. Sequences were obtained from peripheral blood. The CDR3 spells CASRPRTGNEKLFF. DNA of the CDR3: TGTGCCAGCAGGCCCAGGACAGGGAATGAAAAACTGTTTTTT.